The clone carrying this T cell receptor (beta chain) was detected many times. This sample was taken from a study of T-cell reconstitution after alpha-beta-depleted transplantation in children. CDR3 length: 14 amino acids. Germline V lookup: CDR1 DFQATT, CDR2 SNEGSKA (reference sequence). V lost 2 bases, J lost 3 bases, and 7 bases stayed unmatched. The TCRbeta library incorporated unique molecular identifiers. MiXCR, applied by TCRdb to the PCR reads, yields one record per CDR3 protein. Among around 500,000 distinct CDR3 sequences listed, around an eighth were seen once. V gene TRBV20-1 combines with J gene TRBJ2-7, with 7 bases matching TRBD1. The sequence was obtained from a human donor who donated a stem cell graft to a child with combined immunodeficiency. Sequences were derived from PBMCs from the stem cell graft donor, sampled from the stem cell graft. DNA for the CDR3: TGCAGTGCTAGACGATGGGACAGCCACTACGAGCAGTACTTC. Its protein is CSARRWDSHYEQYF.